The entry below gives a single TCR beta chain sequence along with its context. V shed 1 base and J 3 bases; nucleotides not matched to a gene: 10. The germline CDR1 and CDR2 sequences are SGHAT and FQNNGV. The CDR3 sequence is 18 residues long. Authors' methods: Reference gene primers were amplified, and this amplification served to estimate nucleated cell counts. The method was immunoSEQ multiplex PCR; TCRdb's version includes in-frame clones alone and lacks a portion of them. V, J and clone size are those of that table, while D and trimming were read from the DNA. The table records around 180,000 clones, 80% to 90% of them present only once. These data come from a study of blood T cell repertoires in COVID-19. Whole-study context: Whether acute or convalescent, the COVID-19 samples came from the United States, Italy and Spain. PBMCs, B-cell-depleted T cells, or T cells provided the cDNA or gDNA that made up the material.

The study drew participants aged about 18 to 90 years from around 24 US areas. Sequenced input: PBMCs or T cells enriched from blood (not recorded which). This TCR was sampled from a woman aged 40 to 55 with acute COVID-19. The chain employs TRBV11-2 and TRBJ2-4; 9 bases fit TRBD2. This chain's CDR3 is CASSLGGSGGFGKNIQYF. In DNA form, the CDR3 reads TGTGCCAGCAGCTTAGGGGGTAGCGGGGGCTTCGGCAAAAACATTCAGTACTTC.